The 30 T cell receptor beta chains listed next were all sequenced from one sample in a study of control samples from healthy donors and cancer patients. Some clones are missing from TCRdb's copy, which holds only in-frame ones; the method was immunoSEQ multiplex PCR. The sample lists approximately 100,000 clones, around 88% seen once, with roughly 15% in the top ten. Sequences were obtained from blood. The receptors were sampled from a man aged 30 to 45 in good health.

The V call is TRBV5-4, the J call TRBJ1-2; no reliable D call. Germline CDR1 reads SGHNT; CDR2 reads YYREEE (reference sequence). The CDR3 runs 15 residues. Trimming left V 7 bases short and J 4 bases short, with 20 bases between. The CDR3 DNA is TGTGCCAGCTTCTCTGAGAGGGAAACATCCTATGGCTACACCTTC. Residues: CASFSERETSYGYTF.

The chain links TRBV5-1 to TRBJ2-1, with 11 bases fitting TRBD2. This CDR3 is built from 16 residues. Germline-derived CDR1 and CDR2 are SGHRS and YFSETQ. Trimming cost V 3 bases and J 8 bases; bases outside gene matches: 10. Here the CDR3 DNA reads TGCGCCAGCAGCTCATATAGCGGGAGGGCCTTCGATGAGCAGTTCTTC. Encoded protein: CASSSYSGRAFDEQFF.

The rearrangement links TRBV15 to TRBJ1-1; TRBD1 might be the D (6 bases). V was cut by 5 bases and J by 6 bases, with 16 bases left in between. CDR1 LNHNV and CDR2 YYDKDF come from the germline V gene (reference sequence). The CDR3 covers 14 residues. CDR3 sequence: CATSYGQITPEAFF. The CDR3 DNA follows: TGTGCCACCAGCTACGGACAGATCACCCCTGAAGCTTTCTTT.

The J gene is TRBJ2-3, the V gene TRBV28; 7 positions agree with TRBD2. The CDR3 is made up of 17 amino acids. After removal of 6 bases from V and 3 bases from J, the junction contained 15 bases not matched to a gene. From germline, CDR1 is MDHEN and CDR2 SYDVKM. CDR3 residues: CASSPRLAGDVTDTQYF. The DNA for the CDR3 is TGTGCCAGCAGCCCTCGGCTGGCGGGAGATGTGACAGATACGCAGTATTTT.

The chain uses TRBV3-1 (or the pseudogene TRBV3-2) and TRBJ2-1; 7 bases agree with TRBD1. The trim removed 3 bases at V and 4 bases at J, leaving 0 bases unmatched. This CDR3 comprises 13 residues. The germline V gene has CDR1 LGHDT and CDR2 YNNKEL (reference sequence). The CDR3 DNA reads TGTGCCAGCAGCCAGGGACAGTACAATGAGCAGTTCTTC. Encoded protein: CASSQGQYNEQFF.

In this sample, this clone turned up once. The chain combines TRBV9 with TRBJ2-7; 7 bases align to TRBD2. The length of the CDR3 is 14 residues. Losses at the gene ends were 4 bases for V and 6 bases for J; bases not matched to a gene: 10. Germline CDR1 is SGDLS and CDR2 is YYNGEE. The CDR3 spells CASSLAAGEFEQYF. Here the CDR3 DNA reads TGTGCCAGCAGCCTGGCCGCGGGAGAATTCGAGCAGTACTTC.

The V and J genes are TRBV4-3 and TRBJ2-2, with TRBD1 matching 7 bases. The CDR3 runs to 17 residues. In germline, CDR1 is LGHNA, CDR2 YSLEER. V dropped 2 bases and J dropped 0; count of bases not matched to a gene: 6. As DNA, the CDR3 is TGCGCCAGCAGCCAAACTGACAGGGCGACGAACACCGGGGAGCTGTTTTTT. As protein: CASSQTDRATNTGELFF.

This clone was recorded a few times. This sequence joins TRBV5-6 and TRBJ1-3, with 8 nucleotides matching TRBD1. The V segment lost 4 bases and the J segment 2 bases; nucleotides outside the gene matches: 2. This CDR3 contains 14 residues. Germline V gene data show CDR1 as SGHDT and CDR2 as YYEEEE. CDR3 protein: CASSRQGTGNTIYF. The CDR3 nucleotides read TGTGCCAGCAGCCGACAGGGGACTGGAAACACCATATATTTT.

The V gene is TRBV11-1, the J gene TRBJ2-2; D gene uncertain. The V gene's germline CDR1 is SGHAT and CDR2 FQDESV (reference sequence). The CDR3 has 15 amino acids. Trimming cost V 5 bases and J 3 bases, with 13 bases left between them. The CDR3 coding sequence is TGTGCCAGCAGCGACTGGAAAGGACACACCGGGGAGCTGTTTTTT. Translating gives CASSDWKGHTGELFF.

The V gene is TRBV15, the J gene TRBJ2-6; weak D call: TRBD1 (6 bases). V lost 2 bases, J lost 0 bases, and 20 bases lay in between. CDR3 length: 20 residues. In germline, CDR1 is LNHNV, CDR2 YYDKDF (reference sequence). DNA of the CDR3: TGTGCCACCAGCAGATTCCCCAGGGGCGCTATCACCTCTGGGGCCAACGTCCTGACTTTC. Protein product: CATSRFPRGAITSGANVLTF.

The chain employs TRBV27 and TRBJ1-2; TRBD1 agrees at 8 bases. Germline loops: CDR1 MNHEY, CDR2 SMNVEV (reference sequence). Losses at the gene ends were 8 bases for V and 4 bases for J; bases not matched to a gene: 9. This CDR3 is 14 amino acids long. The CDR3 protein is CASASSGTGYGYTF. The CDR3 DNA sequence: TGTGCCAGCGCGTCTTCCGGGACAGGCTATGGCTACACCTTC.

This rearrangement joins TRBV27 to TRBJ1-2, with TRBD1 identical over 9 bases. CDR3 length: 13 amino acids. V shed 6 bases and J 8 bases; nucleotides not matched to a gene: 7. Looked up from germline, CDR1 is MNHEY and CDR2 is SMNVEV (reference sequence). This chain's CDR3 is CASRSSGTGGYTF. As DNA, the CDR3 is TGTGCCAGCAGATCCTCCGGGACAGGGGGCTACACCTTC.

The gene calls are TRBV11-1 and TRBJ2-1; 9 bases fit TRBD2. V lost 3 bases, J lost 4 bases, and 4 bases stayed unmatched. The germline V gene encodes CDR1 SGHAT and CDR2 FQDESV (reference sequence). The CDR3 contains 15 residues. The CDR3 coding sequence is TGTGCCAGCAGCTTCCCTAGCGGGGATTACAATGAGCAGTTCTTC. It yields the protein CASSFPSGDYNEQFF.

Only a few counts were recorded for this clone. The chain links TRBV29-1 to TRBJ2-2; weak D call: TRBD1 (5 bases). Between the trimmed V and J ends, which lost 6 bases and 2 bases, there was a span of 10 bases. Germline values: CDR1 SQVTM, CDR2 ANQGSEA. This CDR3 comprises 13 residues. DNA of the CDR3: TGCAGCGTGACCGGACAAAACACCGGGGAGCTGTTTTTT. This translates into CSVTGQNTGELFF.

The rearrangement joins TRBV9 to TRBJ2-1; D call uncertain. Germline-derived CDR1 and CDR2 are SGDLS and YYNGEE. Trimming shortened V by 8 bases and J by 6 bases, and 9 bases separated the two germline ends. This CDR3 has 11 residues. The CDR3 reads CASGVVNEQFF. The CDR3 region has the DNA TGTGCCAGTGGGGTTGTCAATGAGCAGTTCTTC.

The chain joins TRBV7-9 to TRBJ2-3; TRBD2 agrees at 10 bases. CDR3 length: 16 residues. Germline assignment: CDR1 SEHNR and CDR2 FQNEAQ (reference sequence). V gave up 5 bases and J gave up 3 bases; unmatched junction bases: 8. The CDR3 coding sequence is TGTGCCAGCAGCCGCCCTAGCGGGAGCGGGACAGATACGCAGTATTTT. It yields the protein CASSRPSGSGTDTQYF. Full variable domain (missing parts from reference TRBV7-9 and TRBJ2-3): DTGVSQNPRHKITKRGQNVTFRCDPISEHNRLYWYRQTLGQGPEFLTYFQNEAQLEKSRLLSDRFSAERPKGSFSTLEIQRTEQGDSAMYLCASSRPSGSGTDTQYFGPGTRLTVL.

A remark on this clone: The same CDR3 arises from other DNA sequences in this sample as well. CDR3 region: CASSYSRGHEQYF. The CDR3 DNA reads as TGTGCCAGCAGTTACTCGAGGGGACACGAGCAGTACTTC. The chain has TRBV6-5 and TRBJ2-7; D possibly matches TRBD1 or TRBD2 (5 bases each). The CDR3 contains 13 residues. V shed 0 bases and J shed 5 bases, with 8 bases lying between them. The germline gives CDR1 MNHEY, CDR2 SVGAGI.

The gene calls are TRBV12-5 and TRBJ2-7; TRBD1 agrees at 9 bases. Germline V gives CDR1 LGHNT, CDR2 FRNRAP. The V segment lost 4 bases and the J segment 3 bases; nucleotides outside the gene matches: 4. The CDR3 runs 14 residues. The CDR3 here is CASGSGQGNYEQYF. The CDR3 nucleotides are TGTGCTAGTGGTTCGGGACAGGGAAACTACGAGCAGTACTTC.

Turning to this clone: A much more abundant neighbour one base away suggests this may be a read error. The identical CDR3 is also encoded by other nucleotide sequences in the sample. This chain joins TRBV23-1 and TRBJ1-3, with no clear D. TRBV23-1 is classed as an ORF, of uncertain function. CDR3 size: 12 residues. The chain's CDR3 is CASTLWENTIYF. CDR3 in DNA: TGCGCCAGCACCCTATGGGAAAACACTATATATTTT.

This clone was counted only a few times. The chain couples TRBV7-3 to TRBJ2-7; 7 nucleotides match TRBD1. CDR1 and CDR2 from the germline V gene are SGHTA and FQGTGA. The CDR3 runs to 14 residues. J lost 1 base, V lost 5 bases, and 5 bases had no gene match. CDR3 sequence: CASSPDRESYEQYF. The CDR3 nucleotides are TGTGCCAGCAGCCCAGACAGGGAATCCTACGAGCAGTACTTC.

The chain recombines TRBV27 with TRBJ2-7; no clear D. In germline, CDR1 is MNHEY, CDR2 SMNVEV (reference sequence). Trimming cost V 5 bases and J 0 bases, with 8 bases left between them. This CDR3 contains 13 residues. The CDR3 region has the DNA TGTGCCAGCAGTATCACGGGCTCCTACGAGCAGTACTTC. It translates to CASSITGSYEQYF.

CDR3 sequence reads: CASSHTSGQGGDTQYF. The CDR3 nucleotides are TGCGCCAGCAGCCACACTAGCGGCCAGGGGGGAGATACGCAGTATTTT. V gene TRBV5-1 combines with J gene TRBJ2-3; weak D call: TRBD2 (8 bases). V lost 4 bases, J lost 5 bases, and 20 bases lay in between. The CDR3 is 16 amino acids. Germline V gene sequence: CDR1 SGHRS, CDR2 YFSETQ. Full variable domain (missing parts from reference TRBV5-1 and TRBJ2-3): KAGVTQTPRYLIKTRGQQVTLSCSPISGHRSVSWYQQTPGQGLQFLFEYFSETQRNKGNFPGRFSGRQFSNSRSEMNVSTLELGDSALYLCASSHTSGQGGDTQYFGPGTRLTVL.

The chain uses TRBV10-2 and TRBJ1-4; TRBD1 agrees at 9 bases. After removal of 2 bases from V and 3 bases from J, the junction contained 4 bases not matched to a gene. The CDR3 sequence is 16 residues long. Per germline, CDR1 WSHSY and CDR2 SAAADI. In DNA form, the CDR3 reads TGCGCCAGCAGTGAGGGGACAGGGCTATCTAATGAAAAACTGTTTTTT. It encodes CASSEGTGLSNEKLFF.

The chain employs TRBV10-3 and TRBJ2-7, with D possibly TRBD2 on 6 matching bases. CDR3 size: 16 residues. CDR1 is ENHRY and CDR2 is SYGVKD in the germline V gene. V lost 10 bases, J lost 4 bases, and 26 bases lay in between. The CDR3 region has the DNA TGTGCCACCCGTCCCCTCCCGGAGGGGTTGTTATACGAGCAGTACTTC. Translating gives CATRPLPEGLLYEQYF.

The genes are TRBV10-2 and TRBJ2-7; 7 nucleotides agree with TRBD2. This CDR3 contains 13 residues. After removal of 3 bases from V and 3 bases from J, the junction contained 2 bases not matched to a gene. Germline assignment: CDR1 WSHSY and CDR2 SAAADI. The CDR3 nucleotides are TGCGCCAGCAGTGACCCTAGCGGCTACGAGCAGTACTTC. Translating gives CASSDPSGYEQYF.

V is TRBV18 and J is TRBJ2-7; a weak D match, TRBD1 (6 bases). The V gene's germline CDR1 is KGHSH and CDR2 LQKENI. This CDR3 is 14 amino acids long. Trimming took 2 bases from V and 0 from J, leaving 8 bases between them. The CDR3 sequence: CASSPGTSSYEQYF. In DNA form, the CDR3 reads TGTGCCAGCTCACCAGGGACATCCTCCTACGAGCAGTACTTC.

The chain has TRBV12-3 or TRBV12-4 and TRBJ1-2; D is unresolved. This CDR3 has 12 residues. The ends were cut back, 7 bases at V and 7 bases at J, with 13 bases in the middle. DNA for the CDR3: TGTGCCAGCACTCAAGGTATAAGTGGCTACACCTTC. Translating gives CASTQGISGYTF.

This clone was recorded a few times. The chain employs TRBV6-6 and TRBJ2-4; no clear D. The germline gives CDR1 MNHNY, CDR2 SVGAGI (reference sequence). CDR3 length: 12 amino acids. Deletions cut 0 bases from V and 6 bases from J, with 3 bases between. The CDR3 reads CASSYSLNIQYF. The CDR3 nucleotides read TGTGCCAGCAGTTACTCCTTAAACATTCAGTACTTC.

V is TRBV4-2 and J is TRBJ2-5; 9 bases map to TRBD2. The CDR3 is 16 residues long. Germline V CDR1 and CDR2: LGHNA, YNFKEQ. The V gene end was trimmed by 3 bases and the J gene end by 1 base; junction bases not matched to a gene: 6. CDR3: CASSQRTSDPQETQYF. The CDR3 DNA sequence: TGTGCCAGCAGCCAGAGGACTAGCGACCCCCAAGAGACCCAGTACTTC.

The gene calls are TRBV5-4 and TRBJ2-5; no firm D call. The CDR3 sequence is 12 residues long. Germline V gene lookup returns CDR1 SGHNT and CDR2 YYREEE (reference sequence). The V end lost 4 bases, the J end lost 6 bases, and 10 bases lay between the germline ends. CDR3 DNA sequence: TGTGCCAGCAGCGATGCACGGCAGACCCAGTACTTC. As protein: CASSDARQTQYF.